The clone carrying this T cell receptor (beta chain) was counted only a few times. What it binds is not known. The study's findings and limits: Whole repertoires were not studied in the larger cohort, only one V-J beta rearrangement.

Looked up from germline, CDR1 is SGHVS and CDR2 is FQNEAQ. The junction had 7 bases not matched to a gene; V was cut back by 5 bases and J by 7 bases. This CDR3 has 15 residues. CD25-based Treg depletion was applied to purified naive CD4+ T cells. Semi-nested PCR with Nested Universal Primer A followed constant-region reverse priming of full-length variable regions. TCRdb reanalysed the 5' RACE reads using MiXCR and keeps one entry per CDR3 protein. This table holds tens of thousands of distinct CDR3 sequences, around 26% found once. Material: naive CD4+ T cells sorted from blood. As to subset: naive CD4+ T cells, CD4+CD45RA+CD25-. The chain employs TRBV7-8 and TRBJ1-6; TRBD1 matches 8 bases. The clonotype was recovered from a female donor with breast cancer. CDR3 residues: CASSVDRGNNSPLHF. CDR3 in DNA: TGTGCCAGCAGCGTTGACAGGGGTAACAATTCACCCCTCCACTTT.